In its sample, the clone carrying this TCR beta chain was seen many times. No antigen is known for it. This entry comes from a study of human T cells and chemical hapten exposure. Regarding the study as a whole: DPC sensitization did not alter TCRs above 1 in 1000 frequency.

Time point specified: patch test 2, 6 weeks after DPC sensitization. Treatment specified: therapeutic diphenylcyclopropenone sensitization with weekly scalp DPC. The library gave individual cDNA molecules unique molecular identifiers. TCRdb reprocessed the RACE reads via MiXCR and lists one record per CDR3 protein. The sample holds more than 70,000 distinct CDR3 sequences; about 9.9% are singletons and the top ten take 1.6%. Material: whole blood, obtained in connection with sensitization to the hapten diphenylcyclopropenone (DPC). The source of this sequence is a man younger than 30 with alopecia areata. Some clones in this sample may be carry-over from other donors' samples.

The CDR3 DNA sequence: TGTGCCAGCAGTGCAAGTGGAGGGCGTGGGAAACTGTTTTTT. Translation gives CASSASGGRGKLFF. This chain connects TRBV9 to TRBJ1-4; D unclear. Germline V gene data show CDR1 as SGDLS and CDR2 as YYNGEE. Trimming left V 5 bases short and J 11 bases short, with 19 bases between. The CDR3 covers 14 residues. Based on the CDR3 plus reference TRBV9 and TRBJ1-4, the full variable domain is DSGVTQTPKHLITATGQRVTLRCSPRSGDLSVYWYQQSLDQGLQFLIQYYNGEERAKGNILERFSAQQFPDLHSELNLSSLELGDSALYFCASSASGGRGKLFFGSGTQLSVL.